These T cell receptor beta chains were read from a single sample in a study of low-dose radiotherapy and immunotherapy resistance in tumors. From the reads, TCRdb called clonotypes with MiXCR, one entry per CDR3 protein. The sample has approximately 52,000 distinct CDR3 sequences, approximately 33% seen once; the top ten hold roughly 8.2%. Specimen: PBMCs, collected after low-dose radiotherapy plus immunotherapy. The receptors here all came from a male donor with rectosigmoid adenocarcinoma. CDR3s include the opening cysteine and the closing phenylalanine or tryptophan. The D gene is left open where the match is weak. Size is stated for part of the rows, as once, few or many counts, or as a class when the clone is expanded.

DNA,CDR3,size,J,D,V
TGTGCCAGCAGTTACTCCTGGGGGCTTGGTACCGGGGAGCTGTTTTTT,CASSYSWGLGTGELFF,many,TRBJ2-2,NA,TRBV6-5
TGTGCCAGCAGCTTAGCCGAGACCCAGTACTTC,CASSLAETQYF,many,TRBJ2-5,NA,TRBV7-9
TGTGCCAGCAGAGAAGGCCGGGACAGAGAGCTCCCACAGTACTTC,CASREGRDRELPQYF,many,TRBJ2-7,TRBD1,TRBV28
TGCAGTGCTAACCAGGGAGCTGGGGCCAACGTCCTGACTTTC,CSANQGAGANVLTF,many,TRBJ2-6,NA,TRBV20-1
TGTGCCAGCAGTTACGGGGTAGGGGGGCCAGATACGCAGTATTTT,CASSYGVGGPDTQYF,once,TRBJ2-3,NA,TRBV6-5
TGTGCCAGCACCCGAGGCACAGATACGCAGTATTTT,CASTRGTDTQYF,once,TRBJ2-3,NA,TRBV28
TGTGCCAGTAAGAAGGATGGAGACAATCAGCCCCAGCATTTT,CASKKDGDNQPQHF,NA,TRBJ1-5,NA,TRBV19
TGTGCCAGCAGCGGCAGCCGGGGGGATAATTCACCCCTCCACTTT,CASSGSRGDNSPLHF,many,TRBJ1-6,NA,TRBV7-2
TGTGCCAGCAGTCAACACAGGGGTAAGGTGGACTACACCTTC,CASSQHRGKVDYTF,many,TRBJ1-2,TRBD1,TRBV27
TGCAGCGTTCGCAGACAGGGGAGCTCCTACGAGCAGTACTTC,CSVRRQGSSYEQYF,many,TRBJ2-7,TRBD1,TRBV29-1
TGTGCCAGCAGAAGGGACAGGGGACTCTACGAGCAGTACTTC,CASRRDRGLYEQYF,NA,TRBJ2-7,TRBD1,TRBV6-8
TGTGCCACCACCGGGGCAGGGACCTACGAGCAGTACTTC,CATTGAGTYEQYF,once,TRBJ2-7,NA,TRBV6-2/TRBV6-3
TGCAGCGTGAGTGACAGGGATCAGTACTTC,CSVSDRDQYF,many,TRBJ2-7,TRBD1,TRBV29-1
TGTGCCAGCAGCTTACCCCCGGGACAGGGAATTCACGAGCAGTACTTC,CASSLPPGQGIHEQYF,few,TRBJ2-7,TRBD1,TRBV28